The 4 T cell receptor beta chains presented below share a single source sample, sequenced in a study of blood T cells in healthy people across ages. A second PCR of 7 to 11 cycles used a sample-barcoded 5' primer and a J-beta primer mix. TCRdb re-called the 5' RACE reads through MiXCR, storing one row per CDR3 protein. The sample includes fewer than 1,200,000 distinct CDR3 sequences, approximately 25% of them seen just once. The same data also went into a second study, on T cells of mothers and their children.

Sequences were obtained from blood. The receptor source for this set is a girl between 2 and 10 years old in good health.

The sample holds a few counts of this clonotype. The chain couples TRBV7-8 to TRBJ2-5; either TRBD1 or TRBD2 may supply D (5 bases each). The CDR3 is 15 amino acids. Germline lookup yields CDR1 SGHVS and CDR2 FQNEAQ. The V end lost 5 bases, the J end lost 5 bases, and 18 bases lay between the germline ends. The CDR3 here is CASSVPFQGGETQYF. CDR3 bases: TGTGCCAGCAGCGTACCTTTCCAGGGCGGGGAGACCCAGTACTTC.

The chain is built from TRBV6-2 or TRBV6-3 and TRBJ2-3; 7 bases agree with TRBD2. The CDR3 length is 14 residues. The germline CDR1 and CDR2 sequences are MNHEY and SVGEGT. Trimming took 5 bases from V and 6 from J; bases not matched to a gene: 8. Here the CDR3 reads CASSLSGGDDTQYF. In DNA, the CDR3 is TGTGCCAGCAGTCTCTCGGGAGGTGATGATACGCAGTATTTT.

This clonotype was counted only a few times. The chain carries TRBV29-1 and TRBJ1-1; 9 bases fit TRBD1. Trimming at V came to 5 bases and at J to 5 bases, leaving 12 bases not matched to a gene. Germline V gene lookup returns CDR1 SQVTM and CDR2 ANQGSEA. The CDR3 spans 15 residues. CDR3 amino acids: CSVTSRDRVGTEAFF. The DNA of the CDR3 is TGCAGCGTTACGTCCCGGGACAGGGTGGGTACTGAAGCTTTCTTT.

J is TRBJ2-5 and V is TRBV5-1; 11 bases map to TRBD1. Germline loops: CDR1 SGHRS, CDR2 YFSETQ. The CDR3 is made up of 15 amino acids. Trimming at V came to 3 bases and at J to 5 bases, leaving 6 bases not matched to a gene. The CDR3 here is CASSYGQGARETQYF. CDR3 nucleotides: TGCGCCAGCAGCTATGGACAGGGGGCTAGGGAGACCCAGTACTTC. Complete variable domain (other parts from reference TRBV5-1 and TRBJ2-5): KAGVTQTPRYLIKTRGQQVTLSCSPISGHRSVSWYQQTPGQGLQFLFEYFSETQRNKGNFPGRFSGRQFSNSRSEMNVSTLELGDSALYLCASSYGQGARETQYFGPGTRLLVL.